This record concerns one T cell receptor (beta chain) sequence. Its antigen remains unidentified. This sample is drawn from a study of T cell repertoires in cytomegalovirus infection. Study observations and caveats: CMV-specific TCR beta clonotypes restricted by HLA-C dominated the ex vivo response.

This CDR3 spans 12 amino acids. TCRdb used MiXCR to reprocess the reads, holding one entry per CDR3 protein. The sample consists of about 360,000 distinct CDR3 sequences, around 18% of them appearing once. Material for sequencing was PBMCs. This receptor was taken from a human donor in good health (CMV status not recorded). Some clones in this sample may be carry-over from other donors' samples. V and J are TRBV12-3 or TRBV12-4 and TRBJ1-5; no clear D. The DNA of the CDR3 is TGTGCGACTGGACGCAACAATCAGCCCCAGCATTTT. Translation: CATGRNNQPQHF.